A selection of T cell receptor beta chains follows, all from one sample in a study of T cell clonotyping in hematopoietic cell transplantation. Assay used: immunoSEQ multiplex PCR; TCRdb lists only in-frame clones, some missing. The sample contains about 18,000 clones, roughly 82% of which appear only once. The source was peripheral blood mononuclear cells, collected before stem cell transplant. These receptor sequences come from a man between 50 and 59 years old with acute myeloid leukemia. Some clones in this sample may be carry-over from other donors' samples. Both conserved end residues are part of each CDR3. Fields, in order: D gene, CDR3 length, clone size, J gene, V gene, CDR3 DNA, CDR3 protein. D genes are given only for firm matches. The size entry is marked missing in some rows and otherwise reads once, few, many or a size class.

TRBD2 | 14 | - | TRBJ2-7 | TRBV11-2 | TGTGCCAGCAGCTTTAGCGGGGGGGCGAAAGAGCAGTACTTC | CASSFSGGAKEQYF
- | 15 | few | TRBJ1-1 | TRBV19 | TGTGCCAGTAGTATGGGGTCCAGGGGGAACACTGAAGCTTTCTTT | CASSMGSRGNTEAFF
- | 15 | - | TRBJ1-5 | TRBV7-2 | TGTGCCAGCAGCTTGGCGGTGGCAGGGGTGCAGCCCCAGCATTTT | CASSLAVAGVQPQHF
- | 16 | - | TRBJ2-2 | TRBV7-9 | TGTGCCAGCAGACCTTACGCCGGGATAAACACCGGGGAGCTGTTTTTT | CASRPYAGINTGELFF
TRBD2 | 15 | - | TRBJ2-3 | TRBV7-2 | TGTGCCAGCAGCTACCGCCCCTCGGGACTAGAGACGCAGTATTTT | CASSYRPSGLETQYF
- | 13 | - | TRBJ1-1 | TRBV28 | TGTGCCAGCAGCCGACAGGTCGGCACTGAAGCTTTCTTT | CASSRQVGTEAFF
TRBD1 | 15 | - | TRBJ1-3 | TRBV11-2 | TGTGCCAGCAGTCCGGGACAGGTCCTTGGAAACACCATATATTTT | CASSPGQVLGNTIYF
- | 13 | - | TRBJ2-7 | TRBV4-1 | TGCGCCAGCAGCCCCCCTACTAGGGGCGAGCAGTACTTC | CASSPPTRGEQYF
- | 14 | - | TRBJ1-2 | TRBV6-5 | TGTGCCAGCAGTCTCCGCAGTATTGGCTATGGCTACACCTTC | CASSLRSIGYGYTF
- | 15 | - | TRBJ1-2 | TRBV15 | TGTGCCACCAGCAGATCAGAAGCAGGGAACTATGGCTACACCTTC | CATSRSEAGNYGYTF
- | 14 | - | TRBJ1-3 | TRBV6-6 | TGTGCCAGCAGTTACGGGCGCTCTGGAAACACCATATATTTT | CASSYGRSGNTIYF
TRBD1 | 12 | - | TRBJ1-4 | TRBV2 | TGTGCCAGCATGATGACAGGGTCAAAACTGTTTTTT | CASMMTGSKLFF
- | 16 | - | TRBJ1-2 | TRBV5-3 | TGTGCCAGAAGCCCCGATTTGGCAGGAATGGTAAATGGCTACACCTTC | CARSPDLAGMVNGYTF
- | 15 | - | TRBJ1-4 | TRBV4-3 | TGCGCCAGCAGCCAAGTCCTTACAACTAATGAAAAACTGTTTTTT | CASSQVLTTNEKLFF
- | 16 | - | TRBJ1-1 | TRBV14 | TGTGCCAGCAGCCCCTACCGGGCCGGGATGAACACTGAAGCTTTCTTT | CASSPYRAGMNTEAFF
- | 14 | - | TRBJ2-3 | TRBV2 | TGTGCCAGCAGGAGTGGGGGGCGCACAGATACGCAGTATTTT | CASRSGGRTDTQYF
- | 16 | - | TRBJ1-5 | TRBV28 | TGTGCCAGCAGTGTTGGCGGGGGGAATAGCAATCAGCCCCAGCATTTT | CASSVGGGNSNQPQHF
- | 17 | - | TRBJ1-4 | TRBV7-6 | TGTGCCAGCAGCTCCGCGCAGCGGGGCGCGACGTATGAAAAACTGTTTTTT | CASSSAQRGATYEKLFF
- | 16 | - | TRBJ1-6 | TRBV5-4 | TGTGCCAGCAGCCGAGTGGGGGGAAGTAACCGGTCACCCCTCCACTTT | CASSRVGGSNRSPLHF
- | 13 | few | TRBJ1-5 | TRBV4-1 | TGCGCCAGCAGCCAAGACAGGGATCAGCCCCAGCATTTT | CASSQDRDQPQHF
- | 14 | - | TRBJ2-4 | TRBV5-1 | TGCGCCAGCAGCTTGGCTGAAGGGGCGAACATTCAGTACTTC | CASSLAEGANIQYF
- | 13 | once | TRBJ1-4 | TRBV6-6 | TGTGCCAGCAGTCGCACATCTAATGAAAAACTGTTTTTT | CASSRTSNEKLFF
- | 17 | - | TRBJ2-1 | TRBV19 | TGTGCCAGTAGTCACTCCGAGCGACTACTAAGGTTGGATGAGCAGTTCTTC | CASSHSERLLRLDEQFF
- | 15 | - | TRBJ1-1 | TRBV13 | TGTGCCAGCAGCGGAGAGGGGTCGGGGAACACTGAAGCTTTCTTT | CASSGEGSGNTEAFF
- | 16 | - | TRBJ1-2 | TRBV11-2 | TGTGCCAGCAGCCATCTTCGGTCCAGGCTCAACTATGGCTACACCTTC | CASSHLRSRLNYGYTF
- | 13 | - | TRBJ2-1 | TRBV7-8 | TGTGCCAGCAGCCCCCCCGCGGCAGTTGAGCAGTTCTTC | CASSPPAAVEQFF
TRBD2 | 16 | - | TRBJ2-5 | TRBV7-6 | TGTGCCAGCAGCTCCAGGACTAGCGGGCAACAAGAGACCCAGTACTTC | CASSSRTSGQQETQYF
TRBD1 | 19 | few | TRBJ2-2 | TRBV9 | TGTGCCAGCAGCGTAGATTCCGGGACAGGGAGGAATTTTGGCGGGGAGCTGTTTTTT | CASSVDSGTGRNFGGELFF